This TCR beta chain was sequenced during a study of control samples from healthy donors and cancer patients. Germline assignment: CDR1 LNHDA and CDR2 SQIVND (reference sequence). The CDR3 runs 14 residues. V was clipped by 0 bases and J by 3 bases, with 8 bases between them. Clones were read by immunoSEQ multiplex PCR, and TCRdb kept only the in-frame ones, dropping some. This sample has 150,000 to 200,000 clones, with approximately 92% found just once. The sequence was collected from a woman between 55 and 75 years old in good health. The sequenced sample was blood. V and J are TRBV19 and TRBJ1-1; no definite D call. The CDR3 loop is CASSIDSAYTEAFF. The CDR3 coding sequence is TGTGCCAGTAGTATAGATTCCGCGTACACTGAAGCTTTCTTT.